Listed here are 25 T cell receptor beta chains from one sample, sequenced in a study of T-cell memory formation after mild COVID-19. TCRdb processed the 5' RACE reads anew with MiXCR; each CDR3 protein has one entry. The table lists 350,000 to 550,000 distinct CDR3 sequences, approximately 19% of them singletons. The sample consisted of PBMCs or a T cell subset sorted from them (not recorded which). These receptors were collected from a man aged 18 to 35 who had mild COVID-19 (a few samples of this study predate the infection). Cell type and time point are not known.

As to this clonotype: One junction end disagrees with the germline gene, perhaps due to a read error. CDR3 nucleotide sequence: TGTGCCAGCAGCCGAACGAGACTAGCGGGGAGCACAGATATGCAGTATTTT. Protein product: CASSRTRLAGSTDMQYF. The V gene is TRBV27, the J gene TRBJ2-3; TRBD2 aligns across 11 bases. Germline CDR1 and CDR2: MNHEY and SMNVEV (reference sequence). The CDR3 totals 17 residues.

V gene TRBV18 combines with J gene TRBJ2-2; 11 bases are shared with TRBD2. Germline V gives CDR1 KGHSH, CDR2 LQKENI. V gave up 3 bases and J gave up 3 bases; unmatched junction bases: 6. The CDR3 runs 17 residues. CDR3 coding DNA: TGTGCCAGCTCACCCCGAGGACTAGCGGGCGACACCGGGGAGCTGTTTTTT. Residues: CASSPRGLAGDTGELFF.

This clonotype has only a few counts. The gene calls are TRBV5-6 and TRBJ1-1, with no clear D. CDR3 length: 14 residues. Looked up from germline, CDR1 is SGHDT and CDR2 is YYEEEE. Trimming took off 4 bases at V and 3 bases at J, with 13 bases between the two ends. CDR3 loop: CASSPTDGYTEAFF. DNA of the CDR3: TGTGCCAGCAGCCCCACCGACGGCTACACTGAAGCTTTCTTT.

With respect to this clonotype: With a much larger clone just one base away, this may be a read error. This sequence joins TRBV4-1 and TRBJ1-5; D gene ambiguous. CDR1 and CDR2 from the germline V gene are MGHRA and YSYEKL. The CDR3 spans 13 residues. The CDR3 DNA sequence: TGCGCCAGCAGCCAACGCGTCAATCAGCACCAGCATTTT. Translating it yields CASSQRVNQHQHF.

This chain connects TRBV6-2 or TRBV6-3 to TRBJ1-1; 9 bases are a match to TRBD1. The V segment lost 6 bases and the J segment 4 bases; nucleotides outside the gene matches: 12. The CDR3 length is 16 residues. Germline loops: CDR1 MNHEY, CDR2 SVGEGT. The CDR3 nucleotides are TGTGCCAGCAGCCTTGCCCCCGGGACAGGGACCACTGAAGCTTTCTTT. Translated, it gives CASSLAPGTGTTEAFF.

This clonotype was observed many times. The V and J genes are TRBV9 and TRBJ2-5; D perhaps matches TRBD1 (5 bases). The germline V gene has CDR1 SGDLS and CDR2 YYNGEE. The germline V and J ends were trimmed by 4 bases and 2 bases, with 15 bases remaining between them. The CDR3 loop spans 15 amino acids. The CDR3 coding sequence is TGTGCCAGCAGCCTCAGGGATATGGGGCAAGAGACCCAGTACTTC. Protein product: CASSLRDMGQETQYF.

The genes are TRBV27 and TRBJ2-7, with D hard to call. With 4 bases removed from V and 0 bases from J, the gap between germline ends came to 13 bases. The germline CDR1 and CDR2 sequences are MNHEY and SMNVEV (reference sequence). There are 15 residues in the CDR3. CDR3 in amino acids: CASSYLGRSSYEQYF. DNA of the CDR3: TGTGCCAGCAGTTATCTTGGACGGAGCTCCTACGAGCAGTACTTC.

This clonotype was seen a few times. The chain joins TRBV6-5 to TRBJ1-1; unclear D gene. Germline V gene lookup returns CDR1 MNHEY and CDR2 SVGAGI. CDR3 length equals 13 residues. V lost 0 bases and J 7 bases, leaving 9 bases between the germline ends. The chain's CDR3 is CASSYSRRYEAFF. The CDR3 DNA reads as TGTGCCAGCAGTTACTCCCGGCGATATGAAGCTTTCTTT.

The chain carries TRBV20-1 and TRBJ2-1, with TRBD2 identical over 13 bases. CDR3 size: 16 residues. CDR1 is DFQATT and CDR2 is SNEGSKA in the germline V gene (reference sequence). The ends lost 4 bases at V and 7 bases at J; junction bases unmatched: 10. The CDR3 sequence: CSATPTSGGTGNEQFF. The CDR3 DNA sequence: TGCAGTGCTACCCCGACTAGCGGGGGGACCGGGAATGAGCAGTTCTTC.

This clonotype was counted a few times. The V gene is TRBV5-1, the J gene TRBJ2-3, with 12 bases fitting TRBD2. Germline-derived CDR1 and CDR2 are SGHRS and YFSETQ. CDR3 size: 15 residues. With V trimmed by 4 bases and J by 6 bases, 6 bases remained unmatched. The CDR3 reads CASSRLAGVQDTQYF. As DNA, the CDR3 is TGCGCCAGCAGCCGACTAGCGGGAGTGCAGGATACGCAGTATTTT.

This chain links TRBV28 with TRBJ1-5; D perhaps matches TRBD1 (5 bases). V was trimmed by 6 bases and J by 9 bases, leaving 15 bases between them. Germline values: CDR1 MDHEN, CDR2 SYDVKM. The CDR3 is 13 residues long. The CDR3 DNA follows: TGTGCCAGCAGCCCGGGGGGGAGCAGGCCCCAGCATTTT. It codes for CASSPGGSRPQHF. The full variable domain, completed using reference TRBV28 and TRBJ1-5, is DVKVTQSSRYLVKRTGEKVFLECVQDMDHENMFWYRQDPGLGLRLIYFSYDVKMKEKGDIPEGYSVSREKKERFSLILESASTNQTSMYLCASSPGGSRPQHFGDGTRLSIL.

The genes are TRBV27 and TRBJ2-7; perhaps D is TRBD1 or TRBD2 (5 bases each). The V and J ends lost 1 base and 2 bases respectively, with 15 bases between them. The germline CDR1 and CDR2 sequences are MNHEY and SMNVEV (reference sequence). CDR3 length: 16 residues. CDR3 amino acids: CASSLWGTVTTYEQYF. The DNA of the CDR3 is TGTGCCAGCAGTTTATGGGGGACGGTAACGACCTACGAGCAGTACTTC.

This clonotype has more than one count but fewer than ten. The CDR3 reads CASSQDPYFRAEAFF. The DNA of the CDR3 is TGCGCCAGCAGCCAAGATCCGTACTTTCGGGCTGAAGCTTTCTTT. The chain employs TRBV4-1 and TRBJ1-1; D remains unclear. V was pared by 0 bases and J by 6 bases, with 14 bases between. Germline values: CDR1 MGHRA, CDR2 YSYEKL. The CDR3 extends over 15 amino acids.

The V and J genes are TRBV6-5 and TRBJ1-2; TRBD1 is a possible D gene (5 bases). The germline gives CDR1 MNHEY, CDR2 SVGAGI. V lost 4 bases and J lost 7, with 16 bases in between. This CDR3 is built from 14 residues. CDR3 loop: CASSSPAGRAGYTF. Here the CDR3 DNA reads TGTGCCAGCAGTTCCCCGGCTGGCAGGGCTGGCTACACCTTC.

The chain joins TRBV29-1 to TRBJ1-4, with D hard to call. Trimming shortened V by 0 bases and J by 0 bases, and 5 bases separated the two germline ends. This CDR3 is 14 amino acids long. Germline-derived CDR1 and CDR2 are SQVTM and ANQGSEA. The CDR3 coding sequence is TGCAGCGTTGAAGACAGAGCAACTAATGAAAAACTGTTTTTT. It is translated as CSVEDRATNEKLFF.

This clonotype was observed a handful of times. The chain uses TRBV6-5 and TRBJ2-5; D unresolved. CDR3 length: 13 residues. With 2 bases removed from V and 4 bases from J, the gap between germline ends came to 8 bases. Germline CDR1 and CDR2: MNHEY and SVGAGI. The CDR3 loop reads CASSYRSAETQYF. In nucleotides, the CDR3 is TGTGCCAGCAGTTACCGGAGTGCAGAGACCCAGTACTTC.

The chain couples TRBV5-1 to TRBJ2-1, with TRBD1 matching 7 bases. CDR3 length: 15 amino acids. V lost 2 bases and J lost 5; bases outside the gene matches: 7. The germline CDR1 and CDR2 sequences are SGHRS and YFSETQ. CDR3 coding DNA: TGCGCCAGCAGCTTAATCCCAGGGGGACACAATGAGCAGTTCTTC. Translating gives CASSLIPGGHNEQFF.

This clonotype occurred a few times. The chain couples TRBV12-3 or TRBV12-4 to TRBJ1-5; no clear D. The V gene lost 3 bases and the J gene lost 5 bases, with 8 bases spanning the gap. This CDR3 has 13 amino acids. The chain's CDR3 is CASSFLRDQPQHF. The CDR3 bases are TGTGCCAGCAGTTTCCTACGGGATCAGCCCCAGCATTTT.

This chain joins TRBV9 and TRBJ1-1, with 7 bases identical to TRBD1. This CDR3 has 17 residues. J was trimmed by 3 bases and V by 0 bases; bases with no gene match: 11. In germline, CDR1 is SGDLS, CDR2 YYNGEE. Here the CDR3 reads CASSVEGLTGKDTEAFF. Written as DNA, the CDR3 is TGTGCCAGCAGCGTAGAAGGATTGACAGGGAAGGACACTGAAGCTTTCTTT.

The chain uses TRBV6-5 and TRBJ1-1; D gene ambiguous. CDR1 is MNHEY, CDR2 SVGAGI, per germline. The CDR3 sequence is 15 residues long. The ends were cut back, 0 bases at V and 0 bases at J, with 8 bases in the middle. DNA for the CDR3: TGTGCCAGCAGTTACTCGTATGGGATGAACACTGAAGCTTTCTTT. It translates to CASSYSYGMNTEAFF.

This clonotype has a handful of counts. The chain has TRBV12-3 or TRBV12-4 and TRBJ2-3; TRBD2 matches at 12 bases. The CDR3 is 17 amino acids. V was clipped by 0 bases and J by 9 bases; unmatched bases: 10. CDR3 protein: CASSLALTSGGSATQYF. CDR3 sequence (DNA): TGTGCCAGCAGTTTAGCGCTCACTAGCGGGGGGTCGGCGACGCAGTATTTT.

This chain links TRBV11-2 with TRBJ2-2, with D unresolved. The CDR3 length is 15 residues. CDR1 is SGHAT, CDR2 FQNNGV, per germline. The germline V and J ends were trimmed by 6 bases and 1 base, with 12 bases remaining between them. The CDR3 nucleotides are TGTGCCAGCAGATTCAGCTTTCAGAACACCGGGGAGCTGTTTTTT. This codes for CASRFSFQNTGELFF.

This clonotype turned up a few times. This chain uses TRBV5-1 with TRBJ2-3; D possibly corresponds to TRBD1 (6 bases). Trimming removed 3 bases from V and 6 bases from J, with 23 bases in between. The CDR3 has 17 amino acids. In germline, CDR1 is SGHRS, CDR2 YFSETQ. This CDR3 reads CASSSANPGTLGDTQYF. CDR3 coding DNA: TGCGCCAGCAGCTCGGCTAACCCCGGGACACTCGGGGATACGCAGTATTTT.

The sample holds a few counts of this clonotype. The chain has TRBV12-3 or TRBV12-4 and TRBJ1-1, with D tentatively TRBD1 (5 bases). The CDR3 has 14 amino acids. Trimming removed 7 bases at V and 0 bases at J, with 12 bases between. The CDR3 DNA follows: TGTGCCAGCAACCACAGGAGAATGAACACTGAAGCTTTCTTT. This codes for CASNHRRMNTEAFF.

The V and J genes are TRBV4-3 and TRBJ2-3; 7 bases agree with TRBD2. The trim removed 0 bases at V and 6 bases at J, leaving 6 bases unmatched. Per germline, CDR1 LGHNA and CDR2 YSLEER. This CDR3 is 15 amino acids long. The CDR3 coding sequence is TGCGCCAGCAGCCAAGATAAGAGGGGAGGGGATACGCAGTATTTT. It yields the protein CASSQDKRGGDTQYF.